Here is one TCR beta chain with its context. This entry is derived from a study of OX40 agonist ivuxolimab in advanced cancers. Study-wide background: The mean age was roughly 60 years, ranging from about 23 to 85, with about four fifths of participants male.

The germline V and J ends were trimmed by 8 bases and 11 bases, with 15 bases remaining between them. The germline CDR1 and CDR2 sequences are SNHLY and FYNNEI. This CDR3 comprises 11 residues. Sequencing used immunoSEQ multiplex PCR; TCRdb keeps in-frame clones, though not all of them. Here the sample spans 71,000 or so clones, 80% being singletons. Drawing of blood for sampling happened at baseline, at cycle 4 day 1, and at cycle 7 day 1. The clonotype originates from an adult with an advanced solid tumor such as melanoma, head and neck, liver or kidney cancer. Sequenced here: CD4+ or CD8+ T cells sorted from blood, sampled in a trial of the OX40 agonist ivuxolimab. V gene TRBV2 combines with J gene TRBJ2-5, with D possibly TRBD1 on 5 matching bases. The CDR3 DNA reads as TGTGCCAGCTCACTCCAGGGAAAGCAGTACTTC. It specifies CASSLQGKQYF.